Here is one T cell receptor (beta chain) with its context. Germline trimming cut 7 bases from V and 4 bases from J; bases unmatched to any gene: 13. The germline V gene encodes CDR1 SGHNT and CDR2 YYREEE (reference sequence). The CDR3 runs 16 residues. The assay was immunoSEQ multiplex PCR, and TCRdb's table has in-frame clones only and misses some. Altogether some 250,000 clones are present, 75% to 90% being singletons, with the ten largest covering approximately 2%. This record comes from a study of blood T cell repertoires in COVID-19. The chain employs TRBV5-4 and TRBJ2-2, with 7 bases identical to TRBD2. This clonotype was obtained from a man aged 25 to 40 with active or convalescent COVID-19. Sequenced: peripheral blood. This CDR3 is CASRGVGGGSTGELFF. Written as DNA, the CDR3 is TGTGCCAGCCGTGGGGTTGGCGGGGGTAGCACCGGGGAGCTGTTTTTT.